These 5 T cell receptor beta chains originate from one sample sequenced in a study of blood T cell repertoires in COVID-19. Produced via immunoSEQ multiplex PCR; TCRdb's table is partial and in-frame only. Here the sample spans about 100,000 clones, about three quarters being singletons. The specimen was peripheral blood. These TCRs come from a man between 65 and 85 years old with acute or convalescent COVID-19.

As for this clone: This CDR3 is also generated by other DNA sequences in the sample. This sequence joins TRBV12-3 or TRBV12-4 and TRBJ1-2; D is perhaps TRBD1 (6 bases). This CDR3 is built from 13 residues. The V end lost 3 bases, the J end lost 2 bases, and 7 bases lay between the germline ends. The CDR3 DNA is TGTGCCAGCAGTTTTCAGGGGAACTATGGCTACACCTTC. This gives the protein CASSFQGNYGYTF.

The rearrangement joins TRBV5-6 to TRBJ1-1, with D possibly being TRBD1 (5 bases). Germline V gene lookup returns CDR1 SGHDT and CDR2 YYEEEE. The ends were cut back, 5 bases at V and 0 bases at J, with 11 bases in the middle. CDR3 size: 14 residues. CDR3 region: CASRNAGLNTEAFF. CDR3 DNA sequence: TGTGCCAGCAGAAATGCAGGGTTGAACACTGAAGCTTTCTTT.

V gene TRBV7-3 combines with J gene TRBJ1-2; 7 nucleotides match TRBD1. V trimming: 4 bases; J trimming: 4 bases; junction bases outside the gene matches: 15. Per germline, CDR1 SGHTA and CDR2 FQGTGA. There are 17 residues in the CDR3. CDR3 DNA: TGTGCCAGCAGCTCCGGGGGCCTACAGGGGCCCAGCTATGGCTACACCTTC. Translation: CASSSGGLQGPSYGYTF.

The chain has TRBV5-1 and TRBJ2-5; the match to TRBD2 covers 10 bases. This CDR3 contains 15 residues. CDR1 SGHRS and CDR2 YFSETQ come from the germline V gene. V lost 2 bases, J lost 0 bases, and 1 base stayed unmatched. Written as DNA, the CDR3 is TGCGCCAGCAGCTTAAGCGGGGGGGACCAAGAGACCCAGTACTTC. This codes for CASSLSGGDQETQYF.

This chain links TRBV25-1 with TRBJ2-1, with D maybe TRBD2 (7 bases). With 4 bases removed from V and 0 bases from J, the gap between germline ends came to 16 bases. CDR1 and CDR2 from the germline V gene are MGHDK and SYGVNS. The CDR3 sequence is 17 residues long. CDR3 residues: CASSGGRGTRSYNEQFF. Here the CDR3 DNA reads TGTGCCAGCAGTGGGGGGCGGGGGACACGCTCCTACAATGAGCAGTTCTTC.